What follows are 27 T cell receptor beta chains derived from one specimen sequenced in a study of T cells in Graves' hyperthyroidism and ophthalmopathy. RNA transcripts gave rise to amplified TCR beta CDR3 regions. HTBI primers were the set used in a first-round RT-PCR of the TCR CDR3. TCRdb analysed the multiplex PCR reads with MiXCR anew, one entry per CDR3 protein. The sample carries fewer than 500,000 distinct CDR3 sequences, roughly 15% recorded once. Sequenced sample: blood. The receptors were gathered from a woman in her twenties or thirties with Graves' ophthalmopathy.

In the case of this clonotype: Just one base apart from a much larger clone, this may be a read error. The J gene is TRBJ1-2, the V gene TRBV18, with 8 bases fitting TRBD1. Trimming at V came to 2 bases and at J to 4 bases, leaving 12 bases not matched to a gene. CDR1 is KGHSH, CDR2 LQKENI, per germline. CDR3 length equals 17 residues. CDR3 protein: CASSPGRGPANGYGYTF. The CDR3, as DNA: TGTGCCAGCTCACCAGGCAGGGGGCCGGCTAATGGCTATGGCTACACCTTC.

This clonotype was picked up many times. V usage is TRBV24-1 and J usage is TRBJ1-5; maybe TRBD1 (5 bases). V lost 4 bases and J lost 6, with 18 bases in between. Germline V lookup: CDR1 KGHDR, CDR2 SFDVKD. The CDR3 sequence is 16 residues long. DNA of the CDR3: TGTGCCACCAGTGACCCAAAGCGGGGCGAATTTCAGCCCCAGCATTTT. This sequence encodes CATSDPKRGEFQPQHF.

This clonotype was counted only a few times. The V call is TRBV6-1, the J call TRBJ1-5, with 9 positions matching TRBD1. The germline CDR1 and CDR2 sequences are MNHNS and SASEGT. The CDR3 sequence is 13 residues long. J gave up 7 bases and V 6 bases, and 4 bases lay outside the gene matches. DNA of the CDR3: TGTGCCAGCAGGGGACAGGGACGACAGCCCCAGCATTTT. This codes for CASRGQGRQPQHF.

This clonotype was seen more than once but under ten times. This chain joins TRBV4-1 and TRBJ2-1; D gene unclear. Per the germline V gene, CDR1 is MGHRA and CDR2 is YSYEKL. The V and J ends lost 2 bases and 6 bases respectively, with 5 bases between them. The CDR3 has 12 amino acids. The CDR3 DNA is TGCGCCAGCAGCCAACCCTCCAATGAGCAGTTCTTC. Protein: CASSQPSNEQFF.

In its sample, this clonotype was seen many times. The genes are TRBV20-1 and TRBJ1-2; no clear D. V lost 5 bases and J 0 bases, leaving 7 bases between the germline ends. The CDR3 runs to 12 residues. Germline V CDR1 and CDR2: DFQATT, SNEGSKA (reference sequence). CDR3 nucleotide sequence: TGCAGTGCTGACCAGGCTAACTATGGCTACACCTTC. Protein product: CSADQANYGYTF.

This clonotype was observed at least ten times. V and J are TRBV30 and TRBJ1-6; 7 bases fit TRBD1. The CDR3 spans 13 residues. CDR1 and CDR2 (germline): GTSNPN, SVGIG (reference sequence). Trimming cost V 6 bases and J 14 bases; bases outside gene matches: 13. The CDR3 DNA reads as TGTGCCTGCTCACAGGGGTGGGGTGATTCCCTCCACTTT. Translated: CACSQGWGDSLHF.

In its sample, this clonotype was seen many times. This chain uses TRBV19 with TRBJ2-3; possibly TRBD1 or TRBD2 for D (6 bases each). This CDR3 has 14 amino acids. V was shortened by 7 bases and J by 5 bases, with 16 bases between the two germline ends. In germline, CDR1 is LNHDA, CDR2 SQIVND (reference sequence). CDR3 bases: TGTGCCAGTAAGAATGGGGGGCTCGTAGATACGCAGTATTTT. Translation gives CASKNGGLVDTQYF.

This clonotype has ten or more counts. V is TRBV12-3 or TRBV12-4 and J is TRBJ1-1; 7 bases fit TRBD1. J was trimmed by 8 bases and V by 5 bases; bases with no gene match: 14. This CDR3 contains 15 residues. CDR3 sequence: CASSPSRIRTGEAFF. Written as DNA, the CDR3 is TGTGCCAGCAGTCCCTCTCGAATCCGGACAGGAGAAGCTTTCTTT.

Regarding this clonotype: A junction end diverges from the germline sequence, so it may reflect a read error. The chain employs TRBV12-3 or TRBV12-4 and TRBJ2-2; D may be TRBD2 (5 bases). This CDR3 is built from 12 residues. CDR3 nucleotide sequence: TGTGCCAGCAGTCTTGTCACCGGGGAGCTGGTTTTT. Its translation is CASSLVTGELVF.

The chain couples TRBV20-1 to TRBJ2-7; 8 positions match TRBD2. V trimming: 5 bases; J trimming: 6 bases; junction bases outside the gene matches: 15. This CDR3 comprises 15 residues. Germline V gives CDR1 DFQATT, CDR2 SNEGSKA (reference sequence). CDR3 region: CSAPREGGGTGEQYF. In DNA, the CDR3 is TGCAGTGCTCCCCGGGAGGGCGGGGGGACGGGCGAGCAGTACTTC.

This clonotype occurred a few times. V gene TRBV20-1 combines with J gene TRBJ2-2; 11 nucleotides line up with TRBD2. CDR1 is DFQATT, CDR2 SNEGSKA, per germline (reference sequence). CDR3 size: 15 residues. The junction had 4 bases not matched to a gene; V was cut back by 3 bases and J by 4 bases. The CDR3, as DNA: TGCAGTGCTAGGCCTAGCGGGGGGATCACCGGGGAGCTGTTTTTT. Its translation is CSARPSGGITGELFF.

The genes are TRBV2 and TRBJ2-6, with 9 bases aligning to TRBD1. This CDR3 is 17 amino acids long. Germline CDR1 SNHLY, CDR2 FYNNEI. The J segment lost 1 base and the V segment lost 4 bases, leaving 5 bases of the junction unmatched. CDR3 coding DNA: TGTGCCAGCAGTGGGGGGACAGGGCGTTCTGGGGCCAACGTCCTGACTTTC. Translating gives CASSGGTGRSGANVLTF.

As to this clonotype: It may be a read error: a sequence one base away is much more abundant. V gene TRBV7-2 combines with J gene TRBJ2-7; possibly TRBD2 for D (8 bases). The CDR3 runs 21 residues. CDR1 SGHTA and CDR2 FQGNSA come from the germline V gene. CDR3 nucleotide sequence: TGTGCCAGCAGCTTAAGGGGTGGGGACAGCCCTACCGGGGGGGCGGCCTACGAGCGGTACTTC. Translated: CASSLRGGDSPTGGAAYERYF.

This clonotype appeared many times. At one end the junction does not follow the germline gene, possibly because of a read error. The chain uses TRBV7-2 and TRBJ2-7, with D perhaps TRBD2 (5 bases). This CDR3 region has 14 residues. Germline CDR1 SGHTA, CDR2 FQGNSA. The CDR3, as DNA: TGTGCCAGCAGCCTAGCCCTAGTTGAGGACGAGCAGTACTTC. Translated: CASSLALVEDEQYF.

This clonotype was seen repeatedly, ten times or more. V and J are TRBV12-3 or TRBV12-4 and TRBJ1-1, with D tentatively TRBD1 (6 bases). The CDR3 is made up of 14 amino acids. The ends were cut back, 4 bases at V and 0 bases at J, with 9 bases in the middle. This CDR3 reads CASSYGQLNTEAFF. The DNA of the CDR3 is TGTGCCAGCAGTTATGGACAGCTGAACACTGAAGCTTTCTTT.

This clonotype was observed at least ten times. The rearrangement links TRBV5-1 to TRBJ2-1; D not resolved. The CDR3 contains 15 residues. Germline loops: CDR1 SGHRS, CDR2 YFSETQ. The V gene lost 0 bases and the J gene lost 3 bases, with 10 bases spanning the gap. For the CDR3, the DNA is TGCGCCAGCAGCTTGGCGGAGTCATACTACAATGAGCAGTTCTTC. This codes for CASSLAESYYNEQFF.

In this sample, this clonotype turned up many times. The chain has TRBV28 and TRBJ2-7, with TRBD1 as a possible D gene (6 bases). V was clipped by 3 bases and J by 0 bases, with 12 bases between them. The germline V gene has CDR1 MDHEN and CDR2 SYDVKM. CDR3 length: 15 amino acids. The chain's CDR3 is CASSFLGQSSYEQYF. Written as DNA, the CDR3 is TGTGCCAGCAGTTTTTTAGGACAGAGCTCCTACGAGCAGTACTTC.

This clonotype was found many times. CDR3 amino acids: CSASAGTGAETQYF. The DNA for the CDR3 is TGCAGTGCTAGTGCCGGGACAGGGGCCGAGACCCAGTACTTC. This chain links TRBV20-1 with TRBJ2-5; 10 positions match TRBD1. The germline CDR1 and CDR2 sequences are DFQATT and SNEGSKA (reference sequence). This CDR3 has 14 residues. With V trimmed by 3 bases and J by 5 bases, 6 bases remained unmatched.

This clonotype was detected only a few times. For the CDR3, the DNA is TGTGCCAGCAGCTTGGACAGGCGTCATCAGCCCCAGCATTTT. Translation: CASSLDRRHQPQHF. The chain has TRBV7-9 and TRBJ1-5; 7 bases match TRBD1. The CDR3 loop spans 14 amino acids. Per germline, CDR1 SEHNR and CDR2 FQNEAQ (reference sequence). The V gene end was trimmed by 3 bases and the J gene end by 5 bases; junction bases not matched to a gene: 4.

At least ten counts were recorded for this clonotype. The chain links TRBV28 to TRBJ2-1, with 8 positions matching TRBD2. The CDR3 is made up of 17 amino acids. CDR1 is MDHEN and CDR2 is SYDVKM in the germline V gene. V trimming: 3 bases; J trimming: 4 bases; junction bases outside the gene matches: 11. CDR3 amino acids: CASSFTGRGAKYNEQFF. The CDR3 DNA reads as TGTGCCAGCAGTTTTACTGGGCGGGGGGCTAAATACAATGAGCAGTTCTTC.

The table lists this clonotype with many counts. The CDR3 DNA follows: TGTGCCAGCAGCTTTAACAGCCTTGAAGCTTTCTTT. It codes for CASSFNSLEAFF. V is TRBV5-8 and J is TRBJ1-1; D unclear. Between the trimmed V and J ends, which lost 2 bases and 7 bases, there was a span of 9 bases. CDR1 is SGHTS, CDR2 YDEGEE, per germline. The CDR3 is 12 amino acids.

In the case of this clonotype: A much bigger clone sits one base away, suggesting this may be a read error. V usage is TRBV3-1 and J usage is TRBJ1-5; D unresolved. CDR1 is LGHDT and CDR2 is YNNKEL in the germline V gene (reference sequence). The CDR3 runs to 12 residues. CDR3 coding DNA: TGTGCCAGCAGCCAAACGGATCAGCCCCAGGATTTT. Translated: CASSQTDQPQDF.

This clonotype has just one count. Just one base apart from a much larger clone, this may be a read error. This chain links TRBV2 with TRBJ1-4, with D hard to call. This CDR3 is built from 14 residues. The germline V gene has CDR1 SNHLY and CDR2 FYNNEI. DNA for the CDR3: TGTGCCAGCAGTTTTTTAGGGTCCGGTGAAAGACTGTTTTTT. Residues: CASSFLGSGERLFF.

The V call is TRBV20-1, the J call TRBJ2-5; 9 bases are a match to TRBD2. The CDR3 length is 14 residues. V lost 2 bases and J lost 1; bases outside the gene matches: 2. Germline-derived CDR1 and CDR2 are DFQATT and SNEGSKA (reference sequence). The CDR3 loop is CSARLAGFQETQYF. CDR3 nucleotide sequence: TGCAGTGCTAGACTAGCGGGGTTCCAAGAGACCCAGTACTTC.

The rearrangement uses TRBV27 and TRBJ1-5; 11 nucleotides agree with TRBD1. Germline lookup yields CDR1 MNHEY and CDR2 SMNVEV (reference sequence). The CDR3 contains 16 residues. The ends lost 3 bases at V and 6 bases at J; junction bases unmatched: 7. The CDR3, as DNA: TGTGCCAGCAGTTTGAGGTGGACAGGGGGCTTTCAGCCCCAGCATTTT. It codes for CASSLRWTGGFQPQHF.

This clonotype was seen at least ten times. The chain has TRBV7-9 and TRBJ2-7, with 8 bases aligning to TRBD1. The germline CDR1 and CDR2 sequences are SEHNR and FQNEAQ (reference sequence). There are 13 residues in the CDR3. The trim removed 7 bases at V and 4 bases at J, leaving 6 bases unmatched. CDR3 loop: CASTDRGKYEQYF. CDR3 DNA sequence: TGTGCCAGCACCGACAGGGGTAAATACGAGCAGTACTTC.

In its sample, this clonotype was seen many times. The gene calls are TRBV14 and TRBJ1-1; 10 nucleotides align to TRBD1. J lost 9 bases, V lost 4 bases, and 11 bases had no gene match. This CDR3 has 15 amino acids. Germline CDR1 reads SGHDN; CDR2 reads FVKESK. Here the CDR3 DNA reads TGTGCCAGCAGCCCCAAACCGGGACAGGGGCCACAAGCTTTCTTT. Protein sequence: CASSPKPGQGPQAFF.